A single sample is the source of the 11 T cell receptor beta chains below, sequenced in a study of T cell responses to AZD1222 COVID-19 vaccine. The protocol was immunoSEQ multiplex PCR, while the TCRdb copy is restricted to in-frame clones and leaves out a portion. Among about 140,000 clones listed, more than 75% were seen once. The material sequenced was peripheral blood, taken on day 0 of AZD1222 vaccination. These TCRs come from an adult in good health.

The chain recombines TRBV7-2 with TRBJ1-1; D possibly corresponds to TRBD1 (5 bases). The CDR3 has 13 residues. Between the trimmed V and J ends, which lost 1 base and 7 bases, there was a span of 10 bases. The germline CDR1 and CDR2 sequences are SGHTA and FQGNSA. The CDR3 loop is CASSLGREGEAFF. CDR3 DNA: TGTGCCAGCAGCTTAGGCAGGGAGGGTGAAGCTTTCTTT.

This chain connects TRBV20-1 to TRBJ1-2; D uncertain. The CDR3 runs 11 residues. Per germline, CDR1 DFQATT and CDR2 SNEGSKA (reference sequence). CDR3 in DNA: TGCAGGGCGATTGGAGGGTATGGCTACACCTTC. Its protein is CRAIGGYGYTF.

The genes are TRBV7-2 and TRBJ2-7; 10 bases line up with TRBD1. Germline V gene sequence: CDR1 SGHTA, CDR2 FQGNSA. V lost 0 bases, J lost 2 bases, and 4 bases stayed unmatched. CDR3 size: 16 residues. The CDR3 region is CASSLARGQGAYEQYF. CDR3 DNA: TGTGCCAGCAGCTTAGCGCGTGGACAGGGGGCCTACGAGCAGTACTTC. The full variable domain, completed using reference TRBV7-2 and TRBJ2-7, is GAGVSQSPSNKVTEKGKDVELRCDPISGHTALYWYRQSLGQGLEFLIYFQGNSAPDKSGLPSDRFSAERTGGSVSTLTIQRTQQEDSAVYLCASSLARGQGAYEQYFGPGTRLTVT.

V gene TRBV11-2 combines with J gene TRBJ2-5, with D perhaps matching TRBD2 (5 bases). Germline loops: CDR1 SGHAT, CDR2 FQNNGV. V was clipped by 1 base and J by 3 bases, with 18 bases between them. The CDR3 has 17 residues. The CDR3 DNA reads as TGTGCCAGCAGCTTAGGACGGGCGGGCCAGGAGGAAGAGACCCAGTACTTC. Amino acid sequence: CASSLGRAGQEEETQYF.

The chain combines TRBV27 with TRBJ1-6; 7 bases fit TRBD1. The J segment lost 9 bases and the V segment lost 4 bases, leaving 12 bases of the junction unmatched. The CDR3 totals 16 residues. Germline CDR1 MNHEY, CDR2 SMNVEV (reference sequence). The CDR3 nucleotides read TGTGCCAGCAGTTCGGGACAGACGGTGCGTATTTCACCCCTCCACTTT. Translated: CASSSGQTVRISPLHF.

This clone was counted between two and nine times. This chain uses TRBV9 with TRBJ2-3; 13 positions agree with TRBD2. CDR3 length equals 16 residues. Germline V gives CDR1 SGDLS, CDR2 YYNGEE. The V gene end was trimmed by 4 bases and the J gene end by 5 bases; junction bases not matched to a gene: 7. The CDR3 protein is CASSPRTSGGGDTQYF. The CDR3 DNA sequence: TGTGCCAGCAGCCCACGGACTAGCGGGGGTGGAGATACGCAGTATTTT.

The rearrangement links TRBV6-5 to TRBJ2-1, with TRBD2 as a possible D gene (5 bases). The CDR3 runs to 14 residues. Germline V gene lookup returns CDR1 MNHEY and CDR2 SVGAGI. Between the trimmed V and J ends, which lost 2 bases and 6 bases, there was a span of 11 bases. The CDR3 DNA is TGTGCCAGCAGTTACGGTCTAGCTGGCAATGAGCAGTTCTTC. Amino acids: CASSYGLAGNEQFF.

The chain couples TRBV6-5 to TRBJ1-5; D gene unclear. The CDR3 spans 13 residues. Germline V gene lookup returns CDR1 MNHEY and CDR2 SVGAGI. V lost 5 bases to trimming and J lost 6 bases, with 11 bases between them. The CDR3 sequence is CASSKTSGQPQHF. CDR3 coding DNA: TGTGCCAGCAGTAAGACCTCGGGTCAGCCCCAGCATTTT.

This chain connects TRBV28 to TRBJ2-3, with 9 bases aligning to TRBD2. CDR1 is MDHEN and CDR2 is SYDVKM in the germline V gene. This CDR3 is 17 amino acids long. Trimming removed 4 bases from V and 4 bases from J; junction bases left unmatched: 12. CDR3 coding DNA: TGTGCCAGCAGTTCCCTAAACCTAGCGGGGTCCGCAGATACGCAGTATTTT. Its protein is CASSSLNLAGSADTQYF.

The CDR3 nucleotides are TGTGCCAGCAACGAAGAATGGGGAAACATTCAGTACTTC. This gives the protein CASNEEWGNIQYF. The chain links TRBV2 to TRBJ2-4; D remains ambiguous. The V gene's germline CDR1 is SNHLY and CDR2 FYNNEI. Trimming removed 7 bases from V and 6 bases from J, with 13 bases in between. This CDR3 has 13 amino acids.

This rearrangement joins TRBV15 to TRBJ1-4; D is unclear. This CDR3 has 12 residues. V lost 5 bases, J lost 3 bases, and 4 bases lay in between. Germline loops: CDR1 LNHNV, CDR2 YYDKDF (reference sequence). This CDR3 reads CATSRPNEKLFF. DNA for the CDR3: TGTGCCACCAGCCGTCCTAATGAAAAACTGTTTTTT.